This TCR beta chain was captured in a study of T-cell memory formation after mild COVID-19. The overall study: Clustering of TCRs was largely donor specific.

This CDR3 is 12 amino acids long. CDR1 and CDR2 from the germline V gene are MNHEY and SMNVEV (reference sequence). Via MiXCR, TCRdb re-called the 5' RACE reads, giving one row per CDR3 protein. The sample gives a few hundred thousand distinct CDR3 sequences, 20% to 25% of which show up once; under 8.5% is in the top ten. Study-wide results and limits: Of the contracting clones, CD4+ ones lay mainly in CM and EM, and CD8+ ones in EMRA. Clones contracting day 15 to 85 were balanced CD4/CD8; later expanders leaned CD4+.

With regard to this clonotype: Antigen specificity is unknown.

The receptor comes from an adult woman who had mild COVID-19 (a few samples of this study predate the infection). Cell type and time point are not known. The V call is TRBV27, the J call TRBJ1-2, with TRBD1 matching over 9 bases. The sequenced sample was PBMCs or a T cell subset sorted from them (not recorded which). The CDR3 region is CVSATGGGGYTF. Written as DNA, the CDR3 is TGTGTCTCCGCTACAGGGGGCGGCGGCTACACCTTC.